The 25 T cell receptor beta chains listed next were all sequenced from one sample in a study of OX40 agonist ivuxolimab in advanced cancers. The data were produced by immunoSEQ multiplex PCR, yet TCRdb's version contains in-frame clones alone and is incomplete. The repertoire holds some 80,000 clones, with about 90% as singletons. The sequencing here drew on CD4+ or CD8+ T cells sorted from blood, taken in a trial of the OX40 agonist ivuxolimab. These receptors originate from an adult with an advanced solid tumor such as melanoma, head and neck, liver or kidney cancer.

The CDR3 here is CASSGIGGPYEQYF. CDR3 nucleotides: TGTGCCAGCAGTGGGATAGGGGGACCCTACGAGCAGTACTTC. The rearrangement uses TRBV2 and TRBJ2-7, with D possibly being TRBD1 (6 bases). The germline gives CDR1 SNHLY, CDR2 FYNNEI. CDR3 length equals 14 residues. Trimming took off 4 bases at V and 2 bases at J, with 12 bases between the two ends.

The genes are TRBV4-2 and TRBJ2-1; tentatively, D is TRBD2 (6 bases). The V and J ends lost 4 bases and 7 bases respectively, with 14 bases between them. CDR1 and CDR2 from the germline V gene are LGHNA and YNFKEQ. CDR3 length equals 14 residues. The CDR3 bases are TGTGCCAGCAGCCCTAGCGCAGTTCCAAATGAGCAGTTCTTC. Amino acids: CASSPSAVPNEQFF.

This clone was found once. This rearrangement joins TRBV10-1 to TRBJ2-3; D is ambiguous. The CDR3 loop spans 11 amino acids. Germline V gene data show CDR1 as WNHNN and CDR2 as SYGVQD (reference sequence). Between the trimmed V and J ends, which lost 0 bases and 8 bases, there was a span of 3 bases. CDR3 coding DNA: TGCGCCAGCAGTGAGTCGTTTACGCAGTATTTT. Its protein product is CASSESFTQYF.

A remark on this clone: Different DNA sequences within this sample yield the same CDR3. The chain joins TRBV11-2 to TRBJ1-4, with D perhaps matching TRBD1 (5 bases). This CDR3 has 12 residues. The V gene lost 5 bases and the J gene lost 8 bases, with 9 bases spanning the gap. The germline CDR1 and CDR2 sequences are SGHAT and FQNNGV. CDR3 protein: CASSPNREKLFF. DNA of the CDR3: TGTGCCAGCAGCCCTAACAGGGAAAAACTGTTTTTT.

The V and J genes are TRBV10-3 and TRBJ2-7; the D call may be TRBD1 or TRBD2 (5 bases each). Trimming removed 10 bases from V and 1 base from J, with 8 bases in between. Germline V gives CDR1 ENHRY, CDR2 SYGVKD. The CDR3 runs 11 residues. The DNA of the CDR3 is TGTGCCACCAGGGAGTCCTACGAGCAGTACTTC. It specifies CATRESYEQYF.

This clone is a singleton in its sample. The V and J genes are TRBV5-1 and TRBJ2-7, with D unresolved. The germline V gene has CDR1 SGHRS and CDR2 YFSETQ. The CDR3 has 15 amino acids. Between the trimmed V and J ends, which lost 0 bases and 0 bases, there was a span of 10 bases. CDR3 sequence: CASSLGAAYSYEQYF. The CDR3 region has the DNA TGCGCCAGCAGCTTGGGGGCGGCCTACTCCTACGAGCAGTACTTC.

The chain couples TRBV7-9 to TRBJ1-4, with TRBD1 as a possible D gene (5 bases). This CDR3 comprises 15 residues. With 1 base removed from V and 7 bases from J, the gap between germline ends came to 13 bases. Germline lookup yields CDR1 SEHNR and CDR2 FQNEAQ (reference sequence). The CDR3 sequence: CASSLVQGGSEKLFF. The CDR3 coding sequence is TGTGCCAGCAGCTTAGTCCAGGGAGGGAGTGAAAAACTGTTTTTT.

The rearrangement uses TRBV5-6 and TRBJ2-5; no reliable D call. V was trimmed by 2 bases and J by 1 base, leaving 9 bases between them. Germline loops: CDR1 SGHDT, CDR2 YYEEEE. The CDR3 totals 14 residues. CDR3 in DNA: TGTGCCAGCAGCTTCCCTACAGTCCAAGAGACCCAGTACTTC. This encodes CASSFPTVQETQYF.

For this clone: Relative to the germline gene, one junction end is altered; a read error may explain this. J is TRBJ1-1 and V is TRBV6-5; 10 bases align to TRBD1. CDR3 length equals 16 residues. Germline-derived CDR1 and CDR2 are MNHEY and SVGAGI. CDR3 nucleotide sequence: TGTGCCGGCAGTTACTCGAGACAGGGGGCGAACACTGAAGCTTTCTTT. Translation: CAGSYSRQGANTEAFF.

This chain's CDR3 is CASSNSFTSDYGYTF. In nucleotides, the CDR3 is TGTGCCAGTAGTAACTCGTTCACTAGCGACTATGGCTACACCTTC. The chain has TRBV19 and TRBJ1-2; D is unclear. The CDR3 is 15 residues long. Trimming stripped 4 bases from V and 3 bases from J, with 15 bases between. Germline-derived CDR1 and CDR2 are LNHDA and SQIVND (reference sequence).

This clone was detected a few times. This chain joins TRBV28 and TRBJ1-1; possible D gene TRBD1, 5 bases. The CDR3 is 12 residues long. V shed 5 bases and J shed 6 bases, with 10 bases lying between them. Germline loops: CDR1 MDHEN, CDR2 SYDVKM. The CDR3 nucleotides are TGTGCCAGCAGTCGAGGGGTATCTGAAGCTTTCTTT. This translates into CASSRGVSEAFF.

The chain joins TRBV5-1 to TRBJ1-2, with a tentative D call TRBD1 (6 bases). The CDR3 totals 15 residues. V shed 3 bases and J shed 3 bases, with 15 bases lying between them. Germline lookup yields CDR1 SGHRS and CDR2 YFSETQ. The CDR3 coding sequence is TGCGCCAGCAGCTCAGGCGGGGGGCGGTACTATGGCTACACCTTC. This sequence encodes CASSSGGGRYYGYTF.

This chain connects TRBV10-3 to TRBJ1-1; tentatively, D is TRBD1 (5 bases). V was clipped by 1 base and J by 0 bases, with 9 bases between them. This CDR3 is built from 15 residues. Germline assignment: CDR1 ENHRY and CDR2 SYGVKD. The DNA of the CDR3 is TGTGCCATCAGTGAGTGGGGAGGGGTGAACACTGAAGCTTTCTTT. Its protein product is CAISEWGGVNTEAFF.

The chain joins TRBV6-5 to TRBJ1-1; D remains ambiguous. The CDR3 is made up of 11 amino acids. The V gene lost 5 bases and the J gene lost 11 bases, with 12 bases spanning the gap. Per the germline V gene, CDR1 is MNHEY and CDR2 is SVGAGI. CDR3 nucleotide sequence: TGTGCCAGCAGTCGGGTGACGGCCGCTTTCTTT. This encodes CASSRVTAAFF.

The chain recombines TRBV19 with TRBJ1-4; 10 bases align to TRBD1. The CDR3 runs 13 residues. Germline V CDR1 and CDR2: LNHDA, SQIVND (reference sequence). V trimming: 7 bases; J trimming: 8 bases; junction bases outside the gene matches: 4. The CDR3 protein is CASNRDRGEKLFF. The CDR3 DNA follows: TGTGCCAGTAACCGGGACAGGGGAGAAAAACTGTTTTTT.

This clone was found a few times. V is TRBV9 and J is TRBJ1-2, with a possible D match to TRBD1 (6 bases). This CDR3 has 15 amino acids. Trimming took off 1 base at V and 4 bases at J, with 14 bases between the two ends. The V gene's germline CDR1 is SGDLS and CDR2 YYNGEE. The CDR3 here is CASSVSSGQSYGYTF. The CDR3 DNA reads TGTGCCAGCAGCGTAAGCTCAGGACAGAGCTATGGCTACACCTTC.

The chain is built from TRBV14 and TRBJ2-7, with D hard to call. The germline V gene has CDR1 SGHDN and CDR2 FVKESK. Trimming took off 2 bases at V and 0 bases at J, with 11 bases between the two ends. CDR3 length equals 15 residues. CDR3: CASSQYISVSYEQYF. For the CDR3, the DNA is TGTGCCAGCAGCCAATATATCTCCGTCTCCTACGAGCAGTACTTC.

This chain uses TRBV27 with TRBJ2-1; 8 nucleotides agree with TRBD1. Trimming removed 5 bases from V and 6 bases from J; junction bases left unmatched: 9. The germline gives CDR1 MNHEY, CDR2 SMNVEV (reference sequence). This CDR3 region has 15 residues. CDR3: CASSPLPDRVNEQFF. CDR3 in DNA: TGTGCCAGCAGTCCCCTGCCGGACAGGGTCAATGAGCAGTTCTTC.

This chain uses TRBV4-2 with TRBJ2-7; the D gene is possibly TRBD2 (6 bases). V gave up 4 bases and J gave up 1 base, with 11 bases separating them. The CDR3 is made up of 14 amino acids. Germline V lookup: CDR1 LGHNA, CDR2 YNFKEQ. The CDR3 loop reads CASSLGDFSYEQYF. CDR3 coding DNA: TGTGCCAGCAGCCTGGGGGACTTTTCCTACGAGCAGTACTTC.

The chain uses TRBV6-5 and TRBJ2-7; D is unresolved. This CDR3 is 13 amino acids long. V dropped 4 bases and J dropped 0 bases, with 7 bases sitting between them. In germline, CDR1 is MNHEY, CDR2 SVGAGI. The CDR3 region has the DNA TGTGCCAGCAGTTTCGCCTCCTCCTACGAGCAGTACTTC. Its translation: CASSFASSYEQYF.

V and J are TRBV28 and TRBJ1-1; D may be TRBD1 (6 bases). V was pared by 4 bases and J by 1 base, with 16 bases between. Germline CDR1 MDHEN, CDR2 SYDVKM. CDR3 length: 16 amino acids. The CDR3 spells CASSSLSARGNTEAFF. In DNA, the CDR3 is TGTGCCAGCAGTTCTCTCTCTGCCAGGGGGAACACTGAAGCTTTCTTT.

The chain employs TRBV7-9 and TRBJ1-4; D is possibly TRBD1 (6 bases). From germline, CDR1 is SEHNR and CDR2 FQNEAQ (reference sequence). CDR3 length equals 16 residues. The V and J ends lost 2 bases and 0 bases respectively, with 10 bases between them. For the CDR3, the DNA is TGTGCCAGCAGCTTAAACAGGGCTGCAACTAATGAAAAACTGTTTTTT. This encodes CASSLNRAATNEKLFF.

This clone was detected a few times. V gene TRBV9 combines with J gene TRBJ2-3; 12 nucleotides match TRBD2. Germline CDR1 reads SGDLS; CDR2 reads YYNGEE. The CDR3 has 15 residues. J gave up 7 bases and V 3 bases, and 6 bases lay outside the gene matches. The chain's CDR3 is CASSAGLAGFHTQYF. The DNA for the CDR3 is TGTGCCAGCAGCGCAGGACTAGCGGGATTTCATACGCAGTATTTT.

The J gene is TRBJ2-2, the V gene TRBV10-1; D not certain. This CDR3 is 16 amino acids long. Trimming stripped 2 bases from V and 0 bases from J, with 10 bases between. The V gene's germline CDR1 is WNHNN and CDR2 SYGVQD (reference sequence). The CDR3 region is CASSEIGLANTGELFF. The CDR3 DNA reads TGCGCCAGCAGTGAGATTGGGCTCGCGAACACCGGGGAGCTGTTTTTT.

CDR3 amino acids: CASILGGYYGYTF. The CDR3 DNA follows: TGTGCCAGCATCCTGGGGGGGTACTATGGCTACACCTTC. V gene TRBV2 combines with J gene TRBJ1-2; perhaps TRBD1 as D (5 bases). Germline lookup yields CDR1 SNHLY and CDR2 FYNNEI. There are 13 residues in the CDR3. The V and J ends lost 7 bases and 3 bases respectively, with 12 bases between them.